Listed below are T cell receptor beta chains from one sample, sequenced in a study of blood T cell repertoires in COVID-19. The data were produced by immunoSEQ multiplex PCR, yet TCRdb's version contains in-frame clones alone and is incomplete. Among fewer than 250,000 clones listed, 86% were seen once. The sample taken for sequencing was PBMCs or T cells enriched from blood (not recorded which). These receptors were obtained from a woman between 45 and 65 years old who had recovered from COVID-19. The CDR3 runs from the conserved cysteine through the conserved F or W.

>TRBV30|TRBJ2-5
CAYQQGLAGGETQYF
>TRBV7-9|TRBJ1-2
CASSFATGGFGYTF
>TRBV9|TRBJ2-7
CASSAGANPYEQYF
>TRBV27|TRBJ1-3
CASRSDTQNTIYF
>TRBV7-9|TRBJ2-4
CASRDRQGNRDIQYF
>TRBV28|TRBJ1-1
CASSTHAGQGSTEAFF
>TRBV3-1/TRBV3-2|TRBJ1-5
CASSLKGGSDQPQHF
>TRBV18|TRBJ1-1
CASSPLNSEAFF
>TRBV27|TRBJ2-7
CASSGQVGGEQYF
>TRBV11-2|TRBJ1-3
CASSLGARVGNTIYF
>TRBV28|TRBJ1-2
CASSKYSTGLYGYTF
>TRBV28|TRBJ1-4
CASSLATVTNEKLFF
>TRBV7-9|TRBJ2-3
CASSEGGTSTDTQYF
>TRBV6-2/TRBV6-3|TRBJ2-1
CASSPGTSGEYYNEQFF
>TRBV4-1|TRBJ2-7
CASSQDLRDRDRWDEQYF
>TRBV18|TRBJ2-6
CASSLTGTPGGGANVLTF
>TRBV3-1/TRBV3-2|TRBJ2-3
CASSQRSSGRAADTQYF
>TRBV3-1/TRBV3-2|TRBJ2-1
CASSQGRTSSNEQFF
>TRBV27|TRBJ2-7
CASSEQGADEQYF
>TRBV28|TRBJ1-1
CATLKGRGRYTEAFF
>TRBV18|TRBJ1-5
CASSPEGQGPHQPQHF
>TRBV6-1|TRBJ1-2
CASSEGRYGYTF
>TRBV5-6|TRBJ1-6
CASSLALDSPLHF
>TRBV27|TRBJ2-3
CASSLFGGTQYF
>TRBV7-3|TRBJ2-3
CASSTGTSRPTDTQYF
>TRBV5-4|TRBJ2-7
CASSLWSSYEQYF
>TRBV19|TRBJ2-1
CASSPITSGGAGPYNEQFF
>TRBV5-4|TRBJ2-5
CASTAWGLETQYF
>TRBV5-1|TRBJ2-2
CASSSGLPPGELFF
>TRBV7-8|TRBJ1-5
CASSTTTGGYQPQHF
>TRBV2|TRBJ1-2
CASSAGRVYGYTF
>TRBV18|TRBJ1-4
CASSPQGVGEKLFF
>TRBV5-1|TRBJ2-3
CASSPGTTTDTQYF
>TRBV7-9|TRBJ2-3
CASSSTGSTDTQYF
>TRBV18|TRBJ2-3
CASSPRGLAASTDTQYF
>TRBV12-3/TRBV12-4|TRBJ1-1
CASSPGGRQAFF